This T cell receptor beta chain was recovered during a study of radiotherapy plus CTLA-4 blockade in lung cancer (dated by TCRdb to 2017 to 2018). Notes on the research overall: Objective responses occurred in roughly a sixth of enrolled patients, and 25% to 40% achieved disease control. The full study reports these points: The strongest predictors of response were reported to be early dynamic shifts in blood T cell clones along with a rise in serum interferon-beta following radiation. After treatment with radiotherapy and ipilimumab, TCR clones that originated in tumors expanded in peripheral blood.

Concerning this clone: No cognate antigen has been identified for it. The record has no base qualities; no much larger clone is one base away.

To prepare the library, the immunoSEQ multiplex PCR assay was applied. TCRdb limited this immuneACCESS table to in-frame rearrangements with V and J called. A share of clones is missing; checked studies link under half to unresolved V genes, and the rest is unexplained. The sample table holds some 60,000 clones, of which 77% were seen once. The ten largest clones add up to almost 4% of the sample. The study tested focal radiation therapy combined with CTLA-4 blockade (ipilimumab) in patients with chemo-refractory metastatic non-small-cell lung cancer. Per the germline V gene, SGHRS is the CDR1 and YFSETQ is the CDR2. The CDR3 starts with the cysteine, ends with the phenylalanine, and has 13 residues. Of the read, only the CDR3 DNA is kept; its 39 bases are in frame from base 1. Trimming costs V 2 bases and J 5 bases, and their ends lie 8 bases apart.

This clonotype originated in a human donor with non-small cell lung cancer who had a partial response to radiotherapy plus ipilimumab. The sequence is built from TRBV5-1 and TRBJ1-5, with the D gene not confidently named. Sequencing used peripheral blood, obtained from a patient treated with radiotherapy plus ipilimumab. The DNA sequence follows: TGCGCCAGCAGCTTAACCGGGGATCAGCCCCAGCATTTT. The resulting protein is CASSLTGDQPQHF.